The clone carrying this TCR beta chain was counted between two and nine times. Its cognate antigen is unknown. Use of 60 Vbeta and 13 Jbeta primers characterized the PCR. Sequencing was performed with immunoSEQ multiplex PCR; in TCRdb, only in-frame clones are kept and a portion is missing. In the table there are some 130,000 clones, approximately 60% of which are singletons. The CDR3 runs 14 residues. From germline, CDR1 is SGHAT and CDR2 FQNNGV. V lost 6 bases and J lost 10, with 16 bases in between. The data derive from a study of cytomegalovirus exposure and HLA in healthy donors. Whole-study results and caveats: In a later analysis, HLA-associated beta chains showed higher expansion and lower generation probabilities than comparable chains. An ancestry cluster, one associated with Asian ancestry, reportedly showed fewer N-insertions than the approximately 720-donor mean in a later analysis. Some V segments, TRBV6-2 and TRBV6-3 among them, were indistinguishable and were therefore excluded.

J is TRBJ1-6 and V is TRBV11-2; tentative D call: TRBD1 (5 bases). The TCR originated in a woman between 35 and 50 years old in good health and CMV-seronegative. What was sequenced was PBMCs. Here the CDR3 DNA reads TGTGCCAGCAGGACGGGGGGACCCAGGTCACCCCTCCACTTT. Protein: CASRTGGPRSPLHF.